The source of this TCR beta chain is a study of T cell responses to AZD1222 COVID-19 vaccine (dated by TCRdb to about 2021). Background on the whole study: AZD1222 recipients with second doses at about 4 weeks or about 12 weeks were pooled, because spike-specific TCR depth and breadth did not differ between schedules. Trial participants were enrolled by age into subgroups of 18-55, 56-69 and 70-plus years, and 148, 28 and 57 TCR-sequenced participants, respectively, were included in these subgroups. TCR sequencing covered more than 230 trial participants: some 210 given two doses of AZD1222 and about 26 given two doses of MenACWY control vaccine.

The meaning of the sample's time point label: baseline before first vaccination. Vaccinee samples were obtained from the UK trials COV001 and COV002, which included a single-blind randomized controlled phase 2/3 trial of AZD1222 (ChAdOx1 nCoV-19) in healthy adults. For TCRbeta chain sequencing, PBMC samples were collected from trial participants at day 0 and at day 28 after the second dose. Turning to this clone: Its antigen is currently not known. There are no base qualities to consult, and no much larger clone falls within one base.

The CDR3 numbers 14 residues from cysteine through phenylalanine. Just the 42-base CDR3 DNA is kept, in frame starting at base 1. Trimming takes 0 bases from V and 7 bases from J, and the germline ends sit 12 bases apart. From a lookup of the germline V gene, CDR1 and CDR2 are KGHSH and LQKENI. The CDR3 regions of human TCRbeta chains were analyzed by immunosequencing. Under the source paper's analysis protocol: Repertoire TCRs were checked for matches against a reference library of SARS-CoV-2-specific TCRs that had been generated using the MIRA antigen-specificity platform. Breadth meant the fraction of unique TCRs that were SARS-CoV-2-associated, whereas depth meant the fraction of total T cells that were SARS-CoV-2-associated. Using the MIRA data, every spike-specific TCR was mapped to the spike region that the TCR reacted to and assigned to either a CD4 or a CD8 class. Log10-transformed breadth and depth values were compared by one-way ANOVA with Sidak's multiple comparisons tests. Not all clones reach the TCRdb copy of this immuneACCESS table, which keeps in-frame sequences only. Checked studies attribute under half of the gap to unresolved V genes and leave the rest unexplained. The D gene and trimming were derived from the DNA, and the V and J assignments and clone size from that table. Present in this sample are about 120,000 clones, approximately 89% of which were seen just once. The ten largest clones capture about 10% of the sample.

Broader findings and caveats from the paper: Conclusions about previously exposed vaccinees are limited, since just five to seven AZD1222 recipients were seropositive for SARS-CoV-2 at baseline. Vaccine-associated CD4 TCRs spanned the whole spike protein, with dominant responses in regions 160-218 and 743-854. After two AZD1222 doses, both the breadth and the depth of spike-specific TCRs were significantly higher than at day 0 and than in MenACWY recipients. The 56-69-year group was small, and its depth increase did not reach significance, likely because of low power. Nearly half of unique spike-specific TCRs reportedly recognized epitopes outside regions mutated in the B.1.351 and B.1.1.7 variants. Because no day 14 peak-response samples were available, the repertoires could be characterized only after the peak T cell response. Participants were mostly white British and included more females than males, and it was suggested by the authors that clonal diversity may have been underestimated.

The chain was built from TRBV18 and TRBJ1-2, with a tentative D gene TRBD1 over 6 matching bases. This TCR was recovered from an adult in good health. Here the sequenced sample was peripheral blood, taken on day 0 of AZD1222 vaccination. Read as DNA, the sequence is TGTGCCAGCTCACCACCGGGGGGGGCGTTTGGCTACACCTTC. The encoded protein is CASSPPGGAFGYTF.